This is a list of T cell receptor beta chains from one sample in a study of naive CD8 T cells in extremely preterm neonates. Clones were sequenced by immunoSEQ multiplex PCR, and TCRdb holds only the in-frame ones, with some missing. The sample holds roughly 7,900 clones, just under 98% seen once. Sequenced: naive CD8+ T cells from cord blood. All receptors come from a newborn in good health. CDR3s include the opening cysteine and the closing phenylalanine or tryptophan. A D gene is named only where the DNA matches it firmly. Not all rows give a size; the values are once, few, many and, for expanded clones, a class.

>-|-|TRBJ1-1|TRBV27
CASSPDSPGEAFF
TGTGCCAGCAGCCCGGACAGTCCCGGGGAAGCTTTCTTT
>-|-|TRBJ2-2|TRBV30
CAWSEDRPNTGELFF
TGTGCCTGGAGTGAAGACAGGCCGAACACCGGGGAGCTGTTTTTT
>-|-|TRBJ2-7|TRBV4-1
CASSQDQGDEQYF
TGCGCCAGCAGCCAAGATCAAGGGGACGAGCAGTACTTC
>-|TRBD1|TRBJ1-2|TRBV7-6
CASSLGSGQGGFAYGYTF
TGTGCCAGCAGCTTAGGGTCGGGACAGGGAGGTTTCGCCTATGGCTACACCTTC
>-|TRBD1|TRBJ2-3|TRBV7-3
CASSLTGTGLTDTQYF
TGTGCCAGCAGCTTGACCGGGACAGGCCTCACAGATACGCAGTATTTT
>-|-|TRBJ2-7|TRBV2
CASSGERGHYEQYF
TGTGCCAGCAGTGGGGAGCGGGGACACTACGAGCAGTACTTC
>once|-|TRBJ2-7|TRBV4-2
CASSQGSSYEQYF
TGTGCCAGCAGCCAGGGGAGCTCCTACGAGCAGTACTTC
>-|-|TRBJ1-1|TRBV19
CASSIPTRGTEAFF
TGTGCCAGTAGTATTCCCACGCGGGGAACTGAAGCTTTCTTT
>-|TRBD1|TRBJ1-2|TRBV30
CAWSETGANYGYTF
TGTGCCTGGAGCGAAACAGGGGCTAACTATGGCTACACCTTC
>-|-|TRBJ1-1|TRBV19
CASSPGDTEAFF
TGTGCCAGTAGTCCAGGGGACACTGAAGCTTTCTTT
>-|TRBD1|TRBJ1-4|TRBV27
CASSRTGFNEKLFF
TGTGCCAGCAGTCGGACAGGGTTTAATGAAAAACTGTTTTTT
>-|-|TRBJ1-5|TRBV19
CASSIPGSNQPQHF
TGTGCCAGTAGTATCCCGGGAAGCAATCAGCCCCAGCATTTT
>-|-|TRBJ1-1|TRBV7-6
CASSLADWGRVDTEAFF
TGTGCCAGCAGCTTAGCCGATTGGGGCAGGGTCGACACTGAAGCTTTCTTT